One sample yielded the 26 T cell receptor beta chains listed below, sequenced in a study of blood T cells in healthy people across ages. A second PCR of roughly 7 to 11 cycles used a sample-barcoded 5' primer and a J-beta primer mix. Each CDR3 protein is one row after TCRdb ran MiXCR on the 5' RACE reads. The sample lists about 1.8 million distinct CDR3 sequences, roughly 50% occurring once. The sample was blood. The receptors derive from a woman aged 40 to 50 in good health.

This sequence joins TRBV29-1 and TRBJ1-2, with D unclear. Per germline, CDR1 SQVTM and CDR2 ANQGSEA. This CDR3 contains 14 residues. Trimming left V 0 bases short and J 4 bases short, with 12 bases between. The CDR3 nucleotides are TGCAGCGTTGAAGAAAGTGGGCCTTCCTATGGCTACACCTTC. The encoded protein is CSVEESGPSYGYTF.

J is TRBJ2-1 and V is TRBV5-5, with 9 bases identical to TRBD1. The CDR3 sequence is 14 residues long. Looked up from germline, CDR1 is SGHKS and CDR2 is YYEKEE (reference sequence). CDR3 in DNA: TGTGGGACGAACTCGGGACAGGGAAACAATGAGCAGTTCTTC. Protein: CGTNSGQGNNEQFF.

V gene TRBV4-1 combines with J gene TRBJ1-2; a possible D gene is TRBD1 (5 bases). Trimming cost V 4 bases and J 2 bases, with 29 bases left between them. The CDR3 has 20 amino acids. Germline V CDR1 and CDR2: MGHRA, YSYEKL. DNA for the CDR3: TGCGCCAGCAGCCGACGGGGCGACAGTGGGAAGGGAGGGAGGAACTATGGCTACACCTTC. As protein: CASSRRGDSGKGGRNYGYTF.

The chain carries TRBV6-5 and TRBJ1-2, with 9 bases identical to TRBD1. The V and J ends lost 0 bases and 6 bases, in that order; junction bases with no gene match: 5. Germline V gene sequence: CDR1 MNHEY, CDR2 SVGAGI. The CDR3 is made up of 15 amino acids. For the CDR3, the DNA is TGTGCCAGCAGTTACTCGCTCGGGACAGGGAATGGCTACACCTTC. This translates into CASSYSLGTGNGYTF.

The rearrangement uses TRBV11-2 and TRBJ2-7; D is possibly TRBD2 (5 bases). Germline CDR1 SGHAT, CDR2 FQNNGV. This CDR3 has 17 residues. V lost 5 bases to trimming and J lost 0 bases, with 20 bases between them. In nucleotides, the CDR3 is TGTGCCAGCAGCGACCCGGATGGACTCGCGATCTCCTACGAGCAGTACTTC. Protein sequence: CASSDPDGLAISYEQYF.

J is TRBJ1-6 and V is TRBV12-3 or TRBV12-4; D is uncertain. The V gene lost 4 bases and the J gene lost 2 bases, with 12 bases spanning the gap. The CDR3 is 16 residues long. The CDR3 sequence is CASSSRLRAYNSPLHF. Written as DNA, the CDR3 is TGTGCCAGCAGTTCCCGCCTCCGGGCCTATAATTCACCCCTCCACTTT.

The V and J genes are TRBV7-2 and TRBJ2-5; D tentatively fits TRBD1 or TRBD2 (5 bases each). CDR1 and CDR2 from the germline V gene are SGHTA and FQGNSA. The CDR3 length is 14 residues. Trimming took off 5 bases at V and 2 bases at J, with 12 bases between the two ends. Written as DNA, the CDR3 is TGTGCCAGCAGCAACTCGGGACGGCAAGAGACCCAGTACTTC. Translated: CASSNSGRQETQYF.

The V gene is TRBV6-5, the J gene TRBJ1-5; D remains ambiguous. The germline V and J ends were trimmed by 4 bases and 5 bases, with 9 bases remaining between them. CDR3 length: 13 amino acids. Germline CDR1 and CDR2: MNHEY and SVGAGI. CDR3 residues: CASSSTGDQPQHF. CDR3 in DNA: TGTGCCAGCAGTTCCACCGGGGATCAGCCCCAGCATTTT.

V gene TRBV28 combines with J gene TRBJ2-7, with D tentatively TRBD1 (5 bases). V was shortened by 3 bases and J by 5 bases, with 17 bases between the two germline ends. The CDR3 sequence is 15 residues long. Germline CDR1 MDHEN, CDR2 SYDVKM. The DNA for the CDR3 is TGTGCCAGCAGTTTTTTAAGAGGTTGGGGCAACGAGCAGTACTTC. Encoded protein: CASSFLRGWGNEQYF.

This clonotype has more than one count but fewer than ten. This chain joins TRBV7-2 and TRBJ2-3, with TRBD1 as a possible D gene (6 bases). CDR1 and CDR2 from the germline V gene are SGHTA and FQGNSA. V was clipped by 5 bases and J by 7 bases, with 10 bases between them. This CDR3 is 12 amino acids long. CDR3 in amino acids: CASSAQGNTQYF. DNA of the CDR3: TGTGCCAGCAGCGCACAGGGAAATACGCAGTATTTT.

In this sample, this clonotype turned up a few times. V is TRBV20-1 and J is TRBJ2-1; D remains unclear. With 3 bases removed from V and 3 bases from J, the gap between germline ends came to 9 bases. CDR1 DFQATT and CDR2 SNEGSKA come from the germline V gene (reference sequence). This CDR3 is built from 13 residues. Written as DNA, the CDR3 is TGCAGTGCTAGTTTGGCTAGCTACAATGAGCAGTTCTTC. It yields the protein CSASLASYNEQFF.

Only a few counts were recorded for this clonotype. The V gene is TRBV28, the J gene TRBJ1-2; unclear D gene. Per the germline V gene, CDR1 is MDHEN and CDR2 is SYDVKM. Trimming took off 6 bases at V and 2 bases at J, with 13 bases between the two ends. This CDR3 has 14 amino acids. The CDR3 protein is CASSPGSRNYGYTF. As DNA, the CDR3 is TGTGCCAGCAGCCCCGGCAGCCGGAACTATGGCTACACCTTC.

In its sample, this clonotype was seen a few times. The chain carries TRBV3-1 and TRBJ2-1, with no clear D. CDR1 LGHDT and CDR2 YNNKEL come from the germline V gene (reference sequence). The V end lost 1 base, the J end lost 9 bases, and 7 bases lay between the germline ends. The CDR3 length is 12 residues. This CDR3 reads CASSQGVAEQFF. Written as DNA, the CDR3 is TGTGCCAGCAGCCAAGGGGTGGCTGAGCAGTTCTTC.

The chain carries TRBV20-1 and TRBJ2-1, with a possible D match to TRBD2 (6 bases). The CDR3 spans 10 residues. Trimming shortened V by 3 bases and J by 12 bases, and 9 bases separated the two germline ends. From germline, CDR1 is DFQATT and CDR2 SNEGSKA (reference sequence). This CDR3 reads CSARSGLQFF. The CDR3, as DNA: TGCAGTGCTAGGTCGGGACTGCAGTTCTTC.

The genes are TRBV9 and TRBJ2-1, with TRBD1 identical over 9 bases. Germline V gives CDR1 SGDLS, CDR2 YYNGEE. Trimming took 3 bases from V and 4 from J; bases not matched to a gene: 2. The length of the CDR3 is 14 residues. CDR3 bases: TGTGCCAGCAGCGCGGGACAGGGATACAATGAGCAGTTCTTC. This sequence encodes CASSAGQGYNEQFF.

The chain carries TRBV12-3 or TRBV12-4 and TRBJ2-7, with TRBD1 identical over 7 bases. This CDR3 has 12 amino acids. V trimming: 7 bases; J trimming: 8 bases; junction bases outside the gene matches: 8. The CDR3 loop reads CASTVTGSKQYF. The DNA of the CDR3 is TGTGCCAGCACGGTGACAGGGTCGAAGCAGTACTTC.

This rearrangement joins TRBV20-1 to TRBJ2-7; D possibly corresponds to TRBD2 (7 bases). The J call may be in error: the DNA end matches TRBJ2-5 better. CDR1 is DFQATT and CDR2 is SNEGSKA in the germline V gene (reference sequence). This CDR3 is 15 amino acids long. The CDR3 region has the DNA TGCAGTGCTAGAGATCTCCGGGGGGCATGGGAGACCCAGTACTTC. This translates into CSARDLRGAWETQYF.

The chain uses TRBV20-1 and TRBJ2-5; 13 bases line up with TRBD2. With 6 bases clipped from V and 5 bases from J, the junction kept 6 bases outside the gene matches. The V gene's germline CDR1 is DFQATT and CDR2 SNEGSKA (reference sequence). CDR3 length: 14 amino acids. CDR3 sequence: CSADGLAGVETQYF. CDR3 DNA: TGCAGTGCGGATGGACTAGCGGGGGTGGAGACCCAGTACTTC.

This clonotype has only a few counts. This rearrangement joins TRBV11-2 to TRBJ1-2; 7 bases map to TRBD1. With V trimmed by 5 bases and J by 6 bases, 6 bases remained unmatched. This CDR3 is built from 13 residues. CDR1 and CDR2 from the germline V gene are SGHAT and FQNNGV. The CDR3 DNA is TGTGCCAGCAGCGCGGGACAGTTTGATGGCTACACCTTC. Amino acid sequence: CASSAGQFDGYTF.

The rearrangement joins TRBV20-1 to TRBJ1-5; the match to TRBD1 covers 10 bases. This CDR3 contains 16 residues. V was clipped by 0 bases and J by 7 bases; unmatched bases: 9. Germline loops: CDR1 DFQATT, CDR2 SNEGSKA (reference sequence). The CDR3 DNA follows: TGCAGTGCTAGAGACCCCGGGACAGGGGACCAACAGCCCCAGCATTTT. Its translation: CSARDPGTGDQQPQHF.

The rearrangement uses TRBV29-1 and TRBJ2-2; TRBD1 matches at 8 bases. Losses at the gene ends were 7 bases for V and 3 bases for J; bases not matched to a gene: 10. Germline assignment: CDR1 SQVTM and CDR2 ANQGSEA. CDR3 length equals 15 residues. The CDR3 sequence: CSATGGRLYTGELFF. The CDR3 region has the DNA TGCAGCGCAACAGGGGGTCGGCTTTACACCGGGGAGCTGTTTTTT.

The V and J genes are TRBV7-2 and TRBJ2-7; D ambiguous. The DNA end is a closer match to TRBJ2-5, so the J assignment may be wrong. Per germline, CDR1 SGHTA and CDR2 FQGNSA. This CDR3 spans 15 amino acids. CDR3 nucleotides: TGTGCCAGCAGCTTAAGGAGACCGCCACGGGAGACCCAGTACTTC. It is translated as CASSLRRPPRETQYF.

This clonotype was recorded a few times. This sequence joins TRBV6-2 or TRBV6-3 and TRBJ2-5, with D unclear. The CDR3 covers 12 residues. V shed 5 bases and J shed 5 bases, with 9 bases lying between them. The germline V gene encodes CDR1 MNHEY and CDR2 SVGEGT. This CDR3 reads CASSPEVETQYF. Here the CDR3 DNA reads TGTGCCAGCAGTCCCGAGGTCGAGACCCAGTACTTC.

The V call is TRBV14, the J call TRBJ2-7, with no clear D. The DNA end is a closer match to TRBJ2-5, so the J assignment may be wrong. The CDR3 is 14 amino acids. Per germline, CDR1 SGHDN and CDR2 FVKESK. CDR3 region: CASSPRKLQETQYF. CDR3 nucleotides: TGTGCCAGCAGCCCCCGGAAGCTCCAAGAGACCCAGTACTTC.

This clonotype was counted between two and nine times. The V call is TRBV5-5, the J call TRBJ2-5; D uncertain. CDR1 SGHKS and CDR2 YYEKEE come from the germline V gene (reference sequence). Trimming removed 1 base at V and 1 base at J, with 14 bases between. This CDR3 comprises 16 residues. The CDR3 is CASSLRTSMSQETQYF. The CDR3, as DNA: TGTGCCAGCAGCTTGCGGACCTCTATGAGCCAAGAGACCCAGTACTTC.

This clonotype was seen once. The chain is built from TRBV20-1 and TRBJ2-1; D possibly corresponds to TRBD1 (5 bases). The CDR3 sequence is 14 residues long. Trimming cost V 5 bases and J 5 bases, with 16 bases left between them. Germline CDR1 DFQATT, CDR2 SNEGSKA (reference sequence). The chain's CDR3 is CSAEVGVIDNEQFF. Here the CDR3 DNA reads TGCAGTGCTGAAGTAGGGGTCATCGACAATGAGCAGTTCTTC.